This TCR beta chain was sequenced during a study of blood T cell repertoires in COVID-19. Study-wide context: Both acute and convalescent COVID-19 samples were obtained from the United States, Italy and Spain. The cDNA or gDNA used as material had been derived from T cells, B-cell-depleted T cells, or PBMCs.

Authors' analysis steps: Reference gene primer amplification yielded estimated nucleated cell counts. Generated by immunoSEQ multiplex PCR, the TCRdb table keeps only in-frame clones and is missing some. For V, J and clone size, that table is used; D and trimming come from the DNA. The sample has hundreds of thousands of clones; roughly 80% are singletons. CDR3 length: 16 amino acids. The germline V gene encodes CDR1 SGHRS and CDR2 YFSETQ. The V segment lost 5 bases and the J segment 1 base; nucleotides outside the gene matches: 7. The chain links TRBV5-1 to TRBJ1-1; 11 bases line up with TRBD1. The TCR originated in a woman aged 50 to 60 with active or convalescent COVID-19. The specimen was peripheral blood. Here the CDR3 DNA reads TGCGCCAGCAGTCGGGACAGGGGGAAAGGGAACACTGAAGCTTTCTTT. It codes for CASSRDRGKGNTEAFF.